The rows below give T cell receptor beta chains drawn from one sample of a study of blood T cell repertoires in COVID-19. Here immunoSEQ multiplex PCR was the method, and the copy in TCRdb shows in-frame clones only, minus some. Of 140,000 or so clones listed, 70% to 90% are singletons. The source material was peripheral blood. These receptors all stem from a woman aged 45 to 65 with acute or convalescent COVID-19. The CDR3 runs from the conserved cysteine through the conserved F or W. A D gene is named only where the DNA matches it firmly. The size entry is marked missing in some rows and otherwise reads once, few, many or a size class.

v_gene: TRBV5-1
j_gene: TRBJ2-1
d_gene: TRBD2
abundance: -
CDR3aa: CASSFPAGDEQFF
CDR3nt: TGCGCCAGCAGCTTTCCGGCGGGAGATGAGCAGTTCTTC

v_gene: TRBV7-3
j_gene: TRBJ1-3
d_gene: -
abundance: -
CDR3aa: CASGSATTGGNTIYF
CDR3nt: TGTGCCAGCGGATCAGCGACTACGGGCGGAAACACCATATATTTT

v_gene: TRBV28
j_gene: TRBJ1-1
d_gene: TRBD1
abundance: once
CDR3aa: CASKTSGGARAFF
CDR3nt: TGTGCCAGCAAGACTTCAGGGGGCGCGAGAGCTTTCTTT

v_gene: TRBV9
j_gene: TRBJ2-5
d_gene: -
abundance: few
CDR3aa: CASSVDDQVTQYF
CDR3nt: TGTGCCAGCAGCGTAGATGACCAGGTGACCCAGTACTTC

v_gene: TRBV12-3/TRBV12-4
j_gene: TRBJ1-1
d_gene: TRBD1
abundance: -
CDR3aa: CASSFSRGQAFF
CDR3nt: TGTGCCAGCAGTTTTTCGAGGGGGCAAGCTTTCTTT

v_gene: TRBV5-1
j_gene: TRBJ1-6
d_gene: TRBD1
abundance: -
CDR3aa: CASSADRGDRRALHF
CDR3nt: TGCGCCAGCAGCGCGGACAGGGGGGATCGCAGGGCCCTCCACTTT

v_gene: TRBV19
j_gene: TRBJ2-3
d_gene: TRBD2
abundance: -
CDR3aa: CASSKQPGLAGGSDTQYF
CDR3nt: TGTGCCAGTAGTAAACAACCGGGACTAGCGGGGGGTTCAGATACGCAGTATTTT

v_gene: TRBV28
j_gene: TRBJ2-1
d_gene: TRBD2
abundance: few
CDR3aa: CASSSLAGGSNEQFF
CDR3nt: TGTGCCAGCAGTTCCTTAGCGGGGGGTAGTAATGAGCAGTTCTTC

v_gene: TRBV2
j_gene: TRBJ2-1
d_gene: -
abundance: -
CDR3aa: CASTLSGTSNEQFF
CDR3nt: TGTGCCAGCACCCTATCCGGGACTTCGAATGAGCAGTTCTTC

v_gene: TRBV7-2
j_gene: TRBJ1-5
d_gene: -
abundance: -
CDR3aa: CASSARGDQPQHF
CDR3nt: TGTGCCAGCAGCGCCCGGGGAGATCAGCCCCAGCATTTT

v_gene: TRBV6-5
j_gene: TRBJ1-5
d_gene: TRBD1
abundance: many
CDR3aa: CASSRTGSQPQHF
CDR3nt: TGTGCCAGCAGTAGGACAGGGAGTCAGCCCCAGCATTTT

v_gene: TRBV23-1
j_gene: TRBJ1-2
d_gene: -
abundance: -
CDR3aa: CASSQWGRDYYGYTF
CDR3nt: TGCGCCAGCAGTCAATGGGGCAGGGACTACTATGGCTACACCTTC

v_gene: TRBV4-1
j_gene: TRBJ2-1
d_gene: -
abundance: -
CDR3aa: CASSGERGSYNEQFF
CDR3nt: TGCGCCAGCAGCGGTGAACGTGGCAGCTACAATGAGCAGTTCTTC

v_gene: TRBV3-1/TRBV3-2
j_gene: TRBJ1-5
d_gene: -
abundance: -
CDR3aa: CASSQDVVRTGRPQHF
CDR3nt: TGTGCCAGCAGCCAAGACGTTGTCAGGACGGGGAGACCCCAGCATTTT

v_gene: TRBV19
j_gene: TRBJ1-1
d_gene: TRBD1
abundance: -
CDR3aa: CASSATGTGFIEAFF
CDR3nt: TGTGCCAGTAGTGCAACCGGGACAGGGTTCATAGAAGCTTTCTTT

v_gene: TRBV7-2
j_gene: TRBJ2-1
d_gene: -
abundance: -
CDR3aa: CASSLSQGYEQFF
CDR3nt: TGTGCCAGCAGCTTAAGTCAGGGCTATGAGCAGTTCTTC

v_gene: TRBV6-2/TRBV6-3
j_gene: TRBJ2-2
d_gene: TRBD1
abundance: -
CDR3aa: CASSLGTDNTGELFF
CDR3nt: TGTGCCAGCAGTCTTGGGACAGACAACACCGGGGAGCTGTTTTTT

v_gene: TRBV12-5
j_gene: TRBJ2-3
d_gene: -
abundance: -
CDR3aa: CASGLSNTDTQYF
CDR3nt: TGTGCTAGTGGTTTGTCCAACACAGATACGCAGTATTTT

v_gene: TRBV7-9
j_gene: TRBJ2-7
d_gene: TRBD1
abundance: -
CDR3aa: CASSYGTGSYEQYF
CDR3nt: TGTGCCAGCAGCTATGGGACAGGGTCCTACGAGCAGTACTTC

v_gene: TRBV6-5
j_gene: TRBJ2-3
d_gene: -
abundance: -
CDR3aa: CASRTTSTDTQYF
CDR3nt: TGTGCCAGCAGGACAACTAGCACAGATACGCAGTATTTT

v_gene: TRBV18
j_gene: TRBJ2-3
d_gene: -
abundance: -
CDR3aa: CASSPRQLTDTQYF
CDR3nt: TGTGCCAGCTCACCACGACAGCTTACAGATACGCAGTATTTT

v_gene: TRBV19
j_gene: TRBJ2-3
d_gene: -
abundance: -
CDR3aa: CASKGTGSDTQYF
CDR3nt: TGTGCCAGTAAGGGAACGGGGTCGGATACGCAGTATTTT

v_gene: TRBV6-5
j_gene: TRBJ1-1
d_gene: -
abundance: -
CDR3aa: CASSRSWGGGTEAFF
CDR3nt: TGTGCCAGCAGCAGGTCCTGGGGGGGTGGAACTGAAGCTTTCTTT

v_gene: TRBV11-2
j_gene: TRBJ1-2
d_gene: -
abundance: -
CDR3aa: CASSLTGSYGYTF
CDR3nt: TGTGCCAGCAGCCTTACAGGAAGTTATGGCTACACCTTC

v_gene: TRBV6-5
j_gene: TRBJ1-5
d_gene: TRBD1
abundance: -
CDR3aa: CASSQTGGDHQPQHF
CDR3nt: TGTGCCAGCAGTCAGACAGGGGGGGACCATCAGCCCCAGCATTTT

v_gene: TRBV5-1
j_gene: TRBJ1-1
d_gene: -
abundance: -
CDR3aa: CASRGSAGAFF
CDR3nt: TGCGCCAGCAGAGGGTCGGCGGGTGCTTTCTTT

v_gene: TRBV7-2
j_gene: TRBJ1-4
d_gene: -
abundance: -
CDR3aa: CASSPPGTNEKLFF
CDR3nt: TGTGCCAGCAGCCCACCCGGGACTAATGAAAAACTGTTTTTT

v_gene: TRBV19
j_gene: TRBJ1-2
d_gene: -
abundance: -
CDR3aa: CASRSIGRGYGYTF
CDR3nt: TGTGCCAGTAGGTCAATAGGGAGAGGCTATGGCTACACCTTC

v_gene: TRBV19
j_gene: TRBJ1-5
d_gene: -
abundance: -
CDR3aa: CASRQTHGNQPQHF
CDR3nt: TGTGCCAGTAGACAAACCCACGGCAATCAGCCCCAGCATTTT

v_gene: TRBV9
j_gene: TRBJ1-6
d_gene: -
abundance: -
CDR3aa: CASSVLDSEGSPLHF
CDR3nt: TGTGCCAGCAGCGTACTTGACAGTGAAGGTTCACCCCTCCACTTT

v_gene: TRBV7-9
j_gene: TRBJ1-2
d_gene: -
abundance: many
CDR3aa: CASRLGLYGYTF
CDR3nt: TGTGCCAGCAGATTGGGCCTCTATGGCTACACCTTC

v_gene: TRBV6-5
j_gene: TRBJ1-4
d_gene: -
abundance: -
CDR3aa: CASSYSPSSGAEKLFF
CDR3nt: TGTGCCAGCAGTTATTCCCCAAGCAGCGGAGCCGAAAAACTGTTTTTT

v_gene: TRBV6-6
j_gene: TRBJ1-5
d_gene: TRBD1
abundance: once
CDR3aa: CASSGQGYQPQHF
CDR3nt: TGTGCCAGCAGTGGACAGGGGTATCAGCCCCAGCATTTT

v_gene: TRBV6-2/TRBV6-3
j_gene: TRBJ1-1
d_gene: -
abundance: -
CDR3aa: CASSYSWEAEAFF
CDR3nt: TGTGCCAGCAGTTACTCTTGGGAGGCTGAAGCTTTCTTT

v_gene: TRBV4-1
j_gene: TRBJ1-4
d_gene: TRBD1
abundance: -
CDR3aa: CASSSGNRDRGNEKLFF
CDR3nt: TGCGCCAGCAGCTCAGGCAACCGGGACAGGGGGAATGAAAAACTGTTTTTT

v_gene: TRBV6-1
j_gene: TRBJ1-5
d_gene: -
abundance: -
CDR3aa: CASSESNYQPQHF
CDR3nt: TGTGCCAGCAGTGAATCAAATTATCAGCCCCAGCATTTT

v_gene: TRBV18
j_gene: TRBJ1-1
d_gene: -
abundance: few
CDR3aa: CASSPDMGITEAFF
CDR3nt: TGTGCCAGCTCACCGGACATGGGAATCACTGAAGCTTTCTTT

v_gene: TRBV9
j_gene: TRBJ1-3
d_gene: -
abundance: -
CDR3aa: CASSPGENTIYF
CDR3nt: TGTGCCAGCAGCCCCGGGGAAAACACCATATATTTT

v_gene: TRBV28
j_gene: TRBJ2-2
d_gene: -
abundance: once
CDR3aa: CASSQQQGRTGELFF
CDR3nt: TGTGCCAGCAGCCAACAACAGGGCAGGACCGGGGAGCTGTTTTTT

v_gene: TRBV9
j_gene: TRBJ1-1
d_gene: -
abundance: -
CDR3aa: CASSVVDSFLNTEAFF
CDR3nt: TGTGCCAGCAGCGTAGTGGACAGTTTCTTGAACACTGAAGCTTTCTTT

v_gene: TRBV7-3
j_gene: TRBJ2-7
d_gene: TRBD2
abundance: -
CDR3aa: CASSWILAGGYHPSYEQYF
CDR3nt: TGTGCCAGCAGCTGGATACTAGCGGGGGGCTATCATCCCAGCTACGAGCAGTACTTC

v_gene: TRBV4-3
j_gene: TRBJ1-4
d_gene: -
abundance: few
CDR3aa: CASSQEASPLFF
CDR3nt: TGCGCCAGCAGCCAAGAGGCCTCACCACTGTTTTTT

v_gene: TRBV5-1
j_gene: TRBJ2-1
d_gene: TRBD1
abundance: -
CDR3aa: CASSLAGQGDYNEQFF
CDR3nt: TGCGCCAGCAGCTTGGCCGGACAGGGGGACTACAATGAGCAGTTCTTC

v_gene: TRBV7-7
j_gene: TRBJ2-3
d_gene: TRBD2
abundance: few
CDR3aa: CASSLYPSGGESTDTQYF
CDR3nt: TGTGCCAGCAGCTTATATCCTAGCGGGGGGGAGAGCACAGATACGCAGTATTTT

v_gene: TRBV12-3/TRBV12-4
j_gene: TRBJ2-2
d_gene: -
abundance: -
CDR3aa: CASSLLSTGELFF
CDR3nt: TGTGCCAGCAGCTTACTTTCCACCGGGGAGCTGTTTTTT

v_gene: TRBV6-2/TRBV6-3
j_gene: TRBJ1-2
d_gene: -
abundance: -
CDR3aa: CASSHNYMGGYTF
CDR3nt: TGTGCCAGCAGTCACAATTACATGGGCGGCTACACCTTC

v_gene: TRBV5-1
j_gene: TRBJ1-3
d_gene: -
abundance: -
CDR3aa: CASSLRSSGNTIYF
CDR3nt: TGCGCCAGCAGCTTAAGGAGCTCTGGAAACACCATATATTTT

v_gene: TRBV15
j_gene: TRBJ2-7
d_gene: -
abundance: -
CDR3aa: CATSRDSQIYEQYF
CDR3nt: TGTGCCACCAGCAGAGATTCTCAGATCTACGAGCAGTACTTC

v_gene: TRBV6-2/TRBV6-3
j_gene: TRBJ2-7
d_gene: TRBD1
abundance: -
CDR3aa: CASSYEGAVSWEQYF
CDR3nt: TGTGCCAGCAGTTACGAGGGGGCCGTTTCGTGGGAGCAGTACTTC

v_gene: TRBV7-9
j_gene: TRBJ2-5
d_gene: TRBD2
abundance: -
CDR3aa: CASSPSAGGHETQYF
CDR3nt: TGTGCCAGCAGCCCCTCCGCGGGGGGCCATGAGACCCAGTACTTC

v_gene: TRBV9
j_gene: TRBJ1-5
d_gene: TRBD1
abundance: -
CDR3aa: CASSDRDRHQPQHF
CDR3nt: TGTGCCAGCAGCGACCGGGACAGACATCAGCCCCAGCATTTT

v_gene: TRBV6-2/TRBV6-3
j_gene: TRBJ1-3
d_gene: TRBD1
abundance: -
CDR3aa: CASSLIGTASGNTIYF
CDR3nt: TGTGCCAGCAGCCTAATCGGGACAGCCTCTGGAAACACCATATATTTT